The present T cell receptor (beta chain) was sequenced within a study of breast tumors, draining lymph nodes, adjacent tissues. MiXCR, applied by TCRdb to the multiplex PCR reads, yields one record per CDR3 protein. The sample contains around 290,000 distinct CDR3 sequences, 30% of which appear only once. Axillary draining lymph nodes of breast cancer patients supplied the node samples. To note about this clonotype: Its antigen remains unidentified. The CDR3 ends on some other residue instead of the conserved phenylalanine or tryptophan, so this is likely a read error.

Study outcomes and limitations: Data fit most tumor T cells coming from lymph node, expanding in tumor. Compared with lymph nodes, tumors were less diverse; compared with nontumor tissue, more. Data only fit, rather than demonstrated, lymph node origin of most tumor T cells. Compared with basal-like, luminal-like tumors shared significantly more repertoire with nontumor tissue.

The CDR3 contains 15 residues. Germline CDR1 and CDR2: SGHRS and YFSETQ. After removal of 0 bases from V and 5 bases from J, the junction contained 2 bases not matched to a gene. This TCR came from a female donor with breast cancer. Some clones in this sample may be carry-over from other donors' samples. V is TRBV5-1 and J is TRBJ2-1; 10 nucleotides align to TRBD2. Material for sequencing was axillary lymph node tissue. The CDR3 sequence is CASSLGLAGDNEQFL. The CDR3 bases are TGCGCCAGCAGCTTGGGGCTAGCGGGGGACAATGAGCAGTTCCTC.